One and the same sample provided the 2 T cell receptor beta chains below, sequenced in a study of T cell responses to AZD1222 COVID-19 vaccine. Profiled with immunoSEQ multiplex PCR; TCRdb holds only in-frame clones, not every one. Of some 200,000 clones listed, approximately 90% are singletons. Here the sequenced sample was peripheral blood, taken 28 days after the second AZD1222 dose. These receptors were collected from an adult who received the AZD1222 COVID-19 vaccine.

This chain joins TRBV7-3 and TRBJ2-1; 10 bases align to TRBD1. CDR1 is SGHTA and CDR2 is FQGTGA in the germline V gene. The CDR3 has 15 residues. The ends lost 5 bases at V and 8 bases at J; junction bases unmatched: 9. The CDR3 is CASSQRQGAWDEQFF. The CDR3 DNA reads TGTGCCAGCAGCCAGCGACAGGGGGCCTGGGATGAGCAGTTCTTC. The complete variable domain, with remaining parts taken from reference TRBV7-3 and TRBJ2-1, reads GAGVSQTPSNKVTEKGKYVELRCDPISGHTALYWYRQSLGQGPEFLIYFQGTGAADDSGLPNDRFFAVRPEGSVSTLKIQRTERGDSAVYLCASSQRQGAWDEQFFGPGTRLTVL.

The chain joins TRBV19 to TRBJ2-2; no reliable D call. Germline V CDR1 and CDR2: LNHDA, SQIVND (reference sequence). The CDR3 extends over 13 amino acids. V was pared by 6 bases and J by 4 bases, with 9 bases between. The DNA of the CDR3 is TGTGCCAGTAGGCAGGCTGCCACCGGGGAGCTGTTTTTT. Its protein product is CASRQAATGELFF.